This is a list of T cell receptor beta chains from one sample in a study of early T cells in non-severe SARS-CoV-2 infection. Via MiXCR, TCRdb re-called the 5' RACE reads, giving one row per CDR3 protein. Of approximately 70,000 distinct CDR3 sequences in the sample, 12% were seen once. The specimen was whole blood. The receptors stem from an adult who was a healthcare worker with PCR-confirmed SARS-CoV-2 infection or an uninfected control (not recorded which). Both conserved end residues are part of each CDR3. A D gene is named only where the DNA matches it firmly. A clone size is listed for some rows: how often the clone was seen (once, few, many), or a class if it is expanded.

abundance,v_gene,d_gene,j_gene,CDR3aa,CDR3nt
many,TRBV27,.,TRBJ2-2,CASSRSWGLNTGELFF,TGTGCCAGCAGTCGCTCGTGGGGGCTCAACACCGGGGAGCTGTTTTTT
many,TRBV15,.,TRBJ2-3,CATSVSGSTDTQYF,TGTGCCACCAGCGTTTCCGGGAGCACAGATACGCAGTATTTT
many,TRBV6-5,.,TRBJ1-3,CASSSQRGNTIYF,TGTGCCAGCAGTTCACAGCGGGGAAACACCATATATTTT
medium-sized,TRBV6-4,TRBD2,TRBJ2-1,CASSGGSGNYNEQFF,TGTGCCAGCAGTGGGGGTAGCGGGAACTACAATGAGCAGTTCTTC
.,TRBV28,.,TRBJ1-2,CASGIEGPLYGYTF,TGTGCCAGTGGAATCGAGGGCCCCCTCTATGGCTACACCTTC
.,TRBV28,.,TRBJ2-1,CASSSHGASLNEQFF,TGTGCCAGCAGTTCCCACGGAGCTTCGCTCAATGAGCAGTTCTTC
many,TRBV3-1,.,TRBJ2-5,CASTPTRGTTLPQETQYF,TGTGCCAGCACCCCGACTAGGGGCACTACATTGCCGCAAGAGACCCAGTACTTC
few,TRBV5-1,.,TRBJ1-2,CATRWDGDYGYTF,TGCGCCACCCGTTGGGACGGAGACTATGGCTACACCTTC
.,TRBV20-1,TRBD2,TRBJ2-3,CSASRSSGGQDTQYF,TGCAGTGCTTCCAGGTCTAGCGGGGGTCAAGATACGCAGTATTTT
many,TRBV11-2,TRBD2,TRBJ2-3,CASSLYGATSERADNTQYF,TGTGCCAGCAGCTTATACGGGGCAACTAGCGAACGAGCTGACAATACGCAGTATTTT
many,TRBV5-6,.,TRBJ2-1,CASSLPGTSYNEQFF,TGTGCCAGCAGCCTGCCGGGGACAAGCTACAATGAGCAGTTCTTC
many,TRBV29-1,.,TRBJ2-6,CSVGTNSGANVLTF,TGCAGCGTTGGGACCAACTCTGGGGCCAACGTCCTGACTTTC
.,TRBV5-1,.,TRBJ2-5,CASSLVRVETQYF,TGCGCCAGCAGCTTGGTCCGGGTAGAGACCCAGTACTTC
many,TRBV12-3/TRBV12-4,TRBD1,TRBJ2-3,CASRGRGLDTQYF,TGTGCCAGCAGGGGCAGGGGGCTCGATACGCAGTATTTT
many,TRBV18,.,TRBJ2-5,CASSPRIRALEETQYF,TGTGCCAGCTCACCACGTATTCGGGCGTTAGAAGAGACCCAGTACTTC
few,TRBV6-2/TRBV6-3,.,TRBJ1-1,CASSHGGTEAFF,TGTGCCAGCAGCCACGGGGGGACTGAAGCTTTCTTT
.,TRBV9,.,TRBJ1-3,CASSVGTAGNTIYF,TGTGCCAGCAGCGTAGGCACGGCTGGAAACACCATATATTTT
many,TRBV6-6,.,TRBJ2-7,CASSRDRYEQYF,TGTGCCAGCAGCCGTGATAGGTACGAGCAGTACTTC
.,TRBV6-2/TRBV6-3,.,TRBJ1-2,CASSRDGSYGYTF,TGTGCCAGCAGTCGGGACGGATCCTATGGCTACACCTTC
.,TRBV29-1,TRBD2,TRBJ2-3,CSAGTSGRPDTQYF,TGCAGCGCCGGGACTAGCGGGAGGCCCGATACGCAGTATTTT
many,TRBV4-3,.,TRBJ2-5,CASSPQRGGDQETQYF,TGCGCCAGCAGCCCCCAAAGAGGTGGGGACCAAGAGACCCAGTACTTC
many,TRBV12-3/TRBV12-4,.,TRBJ1-6,CASSPGTANLNSPLHF,TGTGCCAGCAGTCCCGGGACCGCCAATCTGAATTCACCCCTCCACTTT
many,TRBV28,.,TRBJ2-5,CASSWTAGWETQYF,TGTGCCAGCAGTTGGACCGCAGGGTGGGAGACCCAGTACTTC
many,TRBV11-2,.,TRBJ1-6,CASSLNSPLHF,TGTGCCAGCAGCCTTAATTCACCCCTCCACTTT
many,TRBV3-1,.,TRBJ1-1,CASSHPQRGVTEAFF,TGTGCCAGCAGCCACCCACAGAGAGGTGTAACTGAAGCTTTCTTT
few,TRBV29-1,.,TRBJ2-7,CSAAGPYEQYF,TGCAGCGCCGCGGGACCCTACGAGCAGTACTTC
many,TRBV24-1,.,TRBJ2-3,CATSDPGTDTQYF,TGTGCCACCAGTGATCCAGGCACAGATACGCAGTATTTT
many,TRBV3-1,.,TRBJ2-1,CASSPGGRYNEQFF,TGTGCCAGCAGCCCCGGTGGGCGCTACAATGAGCAGTTCTTC
many,TRBV15,TRBD1,TRBJ2-3,CATSRDGQDTDTQYF,TGTGCCACCAGCAGAGACGGACAGGACACAGATACGCAGTATTTT
many,TRBV5-6,.,TRBJ1-1,CASSFWGTTEAFF,TGTGCCAGCAGCTTTTGGGGGACCACTGAAGCTTTCTTT
many,TRBV7-8,TRBD2,TRBJ2-5,CASSLVLAGDQETQYF,TGTGCCAGCAGCTTAGTTCTAGCGGGTGACCAAGAGACCCAGTACTTC
many,TRBV9,TRBD1,TRBJ1-4,CASSGGQGGEKLFF,TGTGCCAGCAGCGGGGGACAGGGCGGCGAAAAACTGTTTTTT
many,TRBV7-2,.,TRBJ2-5,CASSQGGTQETQYF,TGTGCCAGCAGCCAAGGCGGGACCCAAGAGACCCAGTACTTC
many,TRBV24-1,TRBD2,TRBJ2-3,CATSDGELAAGGLDTQYF,TGTGCCACCAGTGATGGGGAACTAGCGGCGGGGGGTTTAGATACGCAGTATTTT
.,TRBV30,.,TRBJ2-1,CAWSAVLKLEQFF,TGTGCCTGGAGCGCAGTCCTAAAACTTGAGCAGTTCTTC
.,TRBV5-6,.,TRBJ2-1,CASSLGRPNEQFF,TGTGCCAGCAGCTTGGGCAGACCCAATGAGCAGTTCTTC
.,TRBV19,TRBD1,TRBJ1-1,CASSPQGAYTEAFF,TGTGCCAGTAGCCCACAGGGGGCGTACACTGAAGCTTTCTTT
.,TRBV6-1,.,TRBJ2-7,CASSEVVRRVYEQYF,TGTGCCAGCAGTGAAGTGGTGCGGCGGGTCTACGAGCAGTACTTC
many,TRBV29-1,TRBD1,TRBJ1-2,CSVEAPTGGNGYTF,TGCAGCGTTGAAGCCCCGACAGGGGGGAATGGCTACACCTTC
many,TRBV3-1,.,TRBJ2-1,CASSQDWGESYNEQFF,TGTGCCAGCAGCCAAGACTGGGGGGAATCCTACAATGAGCAGTTCTTC
many,TRBV6-1,.,TRBJ1-5,CASNPLWGAVSNQPQHF,TGTGCCAGCAATCCATTGTGGGGGGCCGTGAGCAATCAGCCCCAGCATTTT
many,TRBV7-2,TRBD2,TRBJ2-1,CASSLVPSGIYNEQFF,TGTGCCAGCAGCTTAGTTCCTAGCGGGATATACAATGAGCAGTTCTTC
.,TRBV27,TRBD1,TRBJ2-2,CASSLYRGTGELFF,TGTGCCAGCAGTTTATACAGGGGTACCGGGGAGCTGTTTTTT
many,TRBV6-2/TRBV6-3,.,TRBJ1-1,CASSSLIGGNTEAFF,TGTGCCAGCAGTTCTTTGATCGGGGGGAACACTGAAGCTTTCTTT
many,TRBV29-1,.,TRBJ1-2,CSVENNRGYTF,TGCAGCGTTGAAAACAATAGGGGCTACACCTTC
many,TRBV12-3/TRBV12-4,TRBD2,TRBJ2-7,CASSPGGFYEQYF,TGTGCCAGCAGTCCGGGGGGGTTCTACGAGCAGTACTTC
.,TRBV7-8,TRBD1,TRBJ1-4,CASSPRQGGDEKLFF,TGTGCCAGCAGTCCGCGACAGGGTGGAGATGAAAAACTGTTTTTT
.,TRBV4-3,.,TRBJ2-2,CASSPSPDSINTGELFF,TGCGCCAGCAGCCCGAGCCCGGACTCGATTAACACCGGGGAGCTGTTTTTT
many,TRBV20-1,.,TRBJ1-2,CSAPRTGRNGYTF,TGCAGTGCTCCCCGCACTGGGAGGAATGGCTACACCTTC